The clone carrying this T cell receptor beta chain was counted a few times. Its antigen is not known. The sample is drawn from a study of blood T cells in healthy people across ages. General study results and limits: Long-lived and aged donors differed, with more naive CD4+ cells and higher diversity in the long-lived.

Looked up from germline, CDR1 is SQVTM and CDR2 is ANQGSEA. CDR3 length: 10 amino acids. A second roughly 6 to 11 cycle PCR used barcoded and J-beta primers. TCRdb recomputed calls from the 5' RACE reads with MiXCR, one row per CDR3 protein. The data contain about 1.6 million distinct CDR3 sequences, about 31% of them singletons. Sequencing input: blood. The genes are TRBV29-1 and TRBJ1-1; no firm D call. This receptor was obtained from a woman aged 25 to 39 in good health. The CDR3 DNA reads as TGCAGTGCTTGGGACACTGAAGCTTTCTTT. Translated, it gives CSAWDTEAFF. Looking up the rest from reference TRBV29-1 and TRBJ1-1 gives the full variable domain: SAVISQKPSRDICQRGTSLTIQCQVDSQVTMMFWYRQQPGQSLTLIATANQGSEATYESGFVIDKFPISRPNLTFSTLTVSNMSPEDSSIYLCSAWDTEAFFGQGTRLTVV.